The next 2 T cell receptor beta chains were all read from a single sample in a study of breast tumors, draining lymph nodes, adjacent tissues. Each CDR3 protein gets one entry after TCRdb re-called the multiplex PCR reads with MiXCR. Of over 200,000 distinct CDR3 sequences listed, less than 40% are singletons. Axillary draining lymph nodes of breast cancer patients supplied the node samples. Sequencing used axillary lymph node tissue. The origin of the receptors is a female donor with breast cancer. Some clones in this sample may be carry-over from other donors' samples.

This clonotype has ten or more counts. The chain links TRBV20-1 to TRBJ2-3; 10 bases are shared with TRBD2. V lost 3 bases, J lost 2 bases, and 5 bases stayed unmatched. Germline V CDR1 and CDR2: DFQATT, SNEGSKA (reference sequence). This CDR3 spans 15 amino acids. The CDR3 DNA reads TGCAGTGCTAGGCCACTAGCGGGGTACACAGATACGCAGTATTTT. It encodes CSARPLAGYTDTQYF.

With regard to this clonotype: A much larger clone differs from this one at a single base, so this may be a read error. J is TRBJ1-2 and V is TRBV7-9; TRBD1 matches 8 bases. The CDR3 runs 16 residues. Germline-derived CDR1 and CDR2 are SEHNR and FQNEAQ (reference sequence). CDR3 DNA: TGTGCCAGCAGCCGTCCGGGACAGGCATTTAACTATGGCCACACCTTC. It encodes CASSRPGQAFNYGHTF.